A single sample gave rise to the 19 T cell receptor beta chains below, sequenced in a study of cytomegalovirus exposure and HLA in healthy donors. The PCR ran on 60 Vbeta and 13 Jbeta primers. This table comes from immunoSEQ multiplex PCR, and its TCRdb copy is limited to in-frame clones, with some not included. Of 120,000 to 150,000 clones listed, around 78% are singletons. Material: PBMCs. These receptors were obtained from a woman aged 40-49 years in good health and CMV-seropositive.

This rearrangement joins TRBV6-6 to TRBJ2-5, with 10 positions matching TRBD2. This CDR3 has 16 amino acids. The V segment lost 6 bases and the J segment 7 bases; nucleotides outside the gene matches: 14. CDR1 and CDR2 from the germline V gene are MNHNY and SVGAGI (reference sequence). CDR3 DNA: TGTGCCAGCAGCTTTACGACTAGCGGGCGGGATATGACCCAGTACTTC. Translating it yields CASSFTTSGRDMTQYF.

The chain links TRBV21-1 to TRBJ2-7; the D call in the table, TRBD1, was not verified against the DNA. TRBV21-1 is given as a pseudogene. CDR3 length: 15 residues. The CDR3 coding sequence is TGTGCCAGCAGCAAGTACAGTACATACTCCTACGAGCAGTACTTC. It specifies CASSKYSTYSYEQYF.

The chain employs TRBV11-3 and TRBJ1-4; 10 nucleotides align to TRBD1. Germline values: CDR1 SGHNT, CDR2 YENEEA. J was trimmed by 5 bases and V by 7 bases; bases with no gene match: 10. The CDR3 has 16 amino acids. In DNA form, the CDR3 reads TGTGCCAGCACCCACAATGGACAGGGGGTGAATGAAAAACTGTTTTTT. It is translated as CASTHNGQGVNEKLFF. The full variable domain, rest sourced from reference TRBV11-3 and TRBJ1-4, is EAGVVQSPRYKIIEKKQPVAFWCNPISGHNTLYWYLQNLGQGPELLIRYENEEAVDDSQLPKDRFSAERLKGVDSTLKIQPAELGDSAVYLCASTHNGQGVNEKLFFGSGTQLSVL.

Written as DNA, the CDR3 is TGTGCCAGCGGTGTGGTTAGGACAGGGTATGAAAAACTGTTTTTT. It translates to CASGVVRTGYEKLFF. J is TRBJ1-4 and V is TRBV6-1; 8 nucleotides match TRBD1. The CDR3 contains 15 residues. Germline CDR1 and CDR2: MNHNS and SASEGT. V shed 8 bases, J shed 6 bases, and the junction held 11 bases outside the gene matches.

The rearrangement uses TRBV25-1 and TRBJ2-7; D remains ambiguous. Trimming left V 3 bases short and J 7 bases short, with 7 bases between. CDR3 size: 11 residues. Germline V gene sequence: CDR1 MGHDK, CDR2 SYGVNS. The CDR3 region is CASSDTREQYF. The CDR3 region has the DNA TGTGCCAGCAGTGATACCCGGGAGCAGTACTTC.

The chain is built from TRBV29-1 and TRBJ1-2; maybe TRBD1 (6 bases). The CDR3 covers 12 residues. Trimming shortened V by 2 bases and J by 8 bases, and 12 bases separated the two germline ends. Germline V gene sequence: CDR1 SQVTM, CDR2 ANQGSEA. CDR3 coding DNA: TGCAGCGTTGAAACACAGGGTCGCGGCTACACCTTC. Translation: CSVETQGRGYTF.

The chain carries TRBV5-1 and TRBJ2-3; 8 bases match TRBD2. The CDR3 covers 18 residues. The V gene's germline CDR1 is SGHRS and CDR2 YFSETQ. Trimming at V came to 2 bases and at J to 0 bases, leaving 11 bases not matched to a gene. Written as DNA, the CDR3 is TGCGCCAGCAGCTTCCGCATCCTAGCGGGCTGGAGCACAGATACGCAGTATTTT. Its protein product is CASSFRILAGWSTDTQYF. Filled out from reference TRBV5-1 and TRBJ2-3, the complete variable domain reads KAGVTQTPRYLIKTRGQQVTLSCSPISGHRSVSWYQQTPGQGLQFLFEYFSETQRNKGNFPGRFSGRQFSNSRSEMNVSTLELGDSALYLCASSFRILAGWSTDTQYFGPGTRLTVL.

The rearrangement uses TRBV7-9 and TRBJ2-7; perhaps TRBD1 as D (5 bases). The ends were cut back, 2 bases at V and 5 bases at J, with 22 bases in the middle. This CDR3 spans 17 amino acids. The germline V gene encodes CDR1 SEHNR and CDR2 FQNEAQ (reference sequence). CDR3: CASSLMQGEARRNEQYF. The DNA for the CDR3 is TGTGCCAGCAGCTTAATGCAGGGCGAGGCCCGTCGGAACGAGCAGTACTTC.

The chain combines TRBV27 with TRBJ1-1, with D possibly being TRBD1 (6 bases). V was pared by 2 bases and J by 6 bases, with 16 bases between. Germline CDR1 and CDR2: MNHEY and SMNVEV (reference sequence). The CDR3 totals 15 residues. The CDR3 reads CASSLVPVQGPEAFF. CDR3 nucleotide sequence: TGTGCCAGCAGTTTAGTGCCGGTACAGGGTCCTGAAGCTTTCTTT.

This clone has a single count. The gene calls are TRBV4-1 and TRBJ2-7; TRBD2 aligns across 11 bases. Trimming took 4 bases from V and 2 from J; bases not matched to a gene: 7. CDR1 and CDR2 from the germline V gene are MGHRA and YSYEKL. The CDR3 is made up of 16 amino acids. DNA for the CDR3: TGCGCCAGCAGCCTATCAGGACTAGCGGGCCCCTACGAGCAGTACTTC. Its protein is CASSLSGLAGPYEQYF.

This clone showed up just a few times. The chain has TRBV7-8 and TRBJ2-7, with 7 bases aligning to TRBD1. CDR3 size: 16 residues. Trimming removed 5 bases from V and 7 bases from J; junction bases left unmatched: 17. The V gene's germline CDR1 is SGHVS and CDR2 FQNEAQ. In DNA form, the CDR3 reads TGTGCCAGCAGCGCCCCCCCCGACAGGGCCCTCGGGGAGCAGTACTTC. Protein: CASSAPPDRALGEQYF.

J is TRBJ2-3 and V is TRBV10-3; possibly TRBD2 for D (6 bases). The CDR3 totals 17 residues. The germline CDR1 and CDR2 sequences are ENHRY and SYGVKD. The ends were cut back, 3 bases at V and 5 bases at J, with 21 bases in the middle. The CDR3 reads CAISELGGHSGEDTQYF. The CDR3 DNA reads as TGTGCCATCAGTGAACTGGGCGGACATAGCGGTGAAGATACGCAGTATTTT.

The V and J genes are TRBV14 and TRBJ2-3, with D maybe TRBD1 (6 bases). Germline loops: CDR1 SGHDN, CDR2 FVKESK. V shed 1 base and J shed 1 base, with 12 bases lying between them. The CDR3 contains 16 residues. The CDR3 sequence is CASSQAGGQRTDTQYF. Written as DNA, the CDR3 is TGTGCCAGCAGCCAAGCAGGAGGACAGCGCACAGATACGCAGTATTTT.

The V and J genes are TRBV7-2 and TRBJ2-2, with TRBD2 matching over 8 bases. With V trimmed by 5 bases and J by 9 bases, 14 bases remained unmatched. This CDR3 comprises 16 residues. Germline V gene sequence: CDR1 SGHTA, CDR2 FQGNSA. The CDR3 spells CASSTRGSGTSRELFF. The CDR3 bases are TGTGCCAGCAGCACCAGGGGTAGCGGGACGTCGAGGGAGCTGTTTTTT.

V and J are TRBV6-5 and TRBJ2-7; unclear D gene. Trimming took off 4 bases at V and 1 base at J, with 8 bases between the two ends. Germline-derived CDR1 and CDR2 are MNHEY and SVGAGI. The CDR3 runs 13 residues. The CDR3 here is CASSLAGSYEQYF. Here the CDR3 DNA reads TGTGCCAGCAGTTTGGCAGGTTCCTACGAGCAGTACTTC.

This clone was observed a few times. V and J are TRBV11-3 and TRBJ1-2, with a weak D call TRBD1 (6 bases). V was clipped by 1 base and J by 4 bases, with 7 bases between them. The length of the CDR3 is 13 residues. CDR1 SGHNT and CDR2 YENEEA come from the germline V gene. CDR3 nucleotides: TGTGCCAGCAGCTTAGGGACAGCCTATGGCTACACCTTC. Translated: CASSLGTAYGYTF.

The rearrangement uses TRBV29-1 and TRBJ2-3; TRBD1 might be the D (5 bases). V shed 3 bases and J shed 5 bases, with 12 bases lying between them. CDR1 is SQVTM, CDR2 ANQGSEA, per germline. The CDR3 loop spans 13 amino acids. CDR3 sequence: CSVDGAGKDTQYF. Written as DNA, the CDR3 is TGCAGCGTTGATGGGGCAGGTAAAGATACGCAGTATTTT.

This clone was observed a few times. The chain couples TRBV7-6 to TRBJ2-1; D may be TRBD2 (5 bases). The ends were cut back, 2 bases at V and 6 bases at J, with 14 bases in the middle. Germline values: CDR1 SGHVS, CDR2 FNYEAQ. This CDR3 region has 15 residues. For the CDR3, the DNA is TGTGCCAGCAGCTTATCTCTAAGAGAGGGCAATGAGCAGTTCTTC. Its translation: CASSLSLREGNEQFF.

The chain joins TRBV2 to TRBJ2-2; 8 nucleotides align to TRBD2. The CDR3 consists of 15 residues. Germline values: CDR1 SNHLY, CDR2 FYNNEI. V shed 2 bases, J shed 6 bases, and the junction held 5 bases outside the gene matches. The CDR3 sequence is CASSEFSTSAGELFF. The CDR3 coding sequence is TGTGCCAGCAGTGAATTCTCGACTAGCGCCGGGGAGCTGTTTTTT.